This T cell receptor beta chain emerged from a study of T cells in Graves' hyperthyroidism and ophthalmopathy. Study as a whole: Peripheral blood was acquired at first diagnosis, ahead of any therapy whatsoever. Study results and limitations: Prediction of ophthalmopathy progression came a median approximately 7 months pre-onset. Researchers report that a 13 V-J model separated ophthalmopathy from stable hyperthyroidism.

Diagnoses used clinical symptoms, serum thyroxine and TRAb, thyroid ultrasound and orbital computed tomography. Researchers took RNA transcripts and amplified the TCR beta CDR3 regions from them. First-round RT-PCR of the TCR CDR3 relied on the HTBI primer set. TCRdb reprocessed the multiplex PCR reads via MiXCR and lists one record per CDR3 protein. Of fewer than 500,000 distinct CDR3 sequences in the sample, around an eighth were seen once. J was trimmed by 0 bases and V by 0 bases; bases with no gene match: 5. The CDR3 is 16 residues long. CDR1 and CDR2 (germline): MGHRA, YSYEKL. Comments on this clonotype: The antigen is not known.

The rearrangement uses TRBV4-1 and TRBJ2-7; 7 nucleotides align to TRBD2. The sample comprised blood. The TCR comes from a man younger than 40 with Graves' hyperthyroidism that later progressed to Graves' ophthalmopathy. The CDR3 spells CASSQEGGGSSYEQYF. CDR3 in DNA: TGCGCCAGCAGCCAAGAAGGCGGGGGAAGCTCCTACGAGCAGTACTTC.